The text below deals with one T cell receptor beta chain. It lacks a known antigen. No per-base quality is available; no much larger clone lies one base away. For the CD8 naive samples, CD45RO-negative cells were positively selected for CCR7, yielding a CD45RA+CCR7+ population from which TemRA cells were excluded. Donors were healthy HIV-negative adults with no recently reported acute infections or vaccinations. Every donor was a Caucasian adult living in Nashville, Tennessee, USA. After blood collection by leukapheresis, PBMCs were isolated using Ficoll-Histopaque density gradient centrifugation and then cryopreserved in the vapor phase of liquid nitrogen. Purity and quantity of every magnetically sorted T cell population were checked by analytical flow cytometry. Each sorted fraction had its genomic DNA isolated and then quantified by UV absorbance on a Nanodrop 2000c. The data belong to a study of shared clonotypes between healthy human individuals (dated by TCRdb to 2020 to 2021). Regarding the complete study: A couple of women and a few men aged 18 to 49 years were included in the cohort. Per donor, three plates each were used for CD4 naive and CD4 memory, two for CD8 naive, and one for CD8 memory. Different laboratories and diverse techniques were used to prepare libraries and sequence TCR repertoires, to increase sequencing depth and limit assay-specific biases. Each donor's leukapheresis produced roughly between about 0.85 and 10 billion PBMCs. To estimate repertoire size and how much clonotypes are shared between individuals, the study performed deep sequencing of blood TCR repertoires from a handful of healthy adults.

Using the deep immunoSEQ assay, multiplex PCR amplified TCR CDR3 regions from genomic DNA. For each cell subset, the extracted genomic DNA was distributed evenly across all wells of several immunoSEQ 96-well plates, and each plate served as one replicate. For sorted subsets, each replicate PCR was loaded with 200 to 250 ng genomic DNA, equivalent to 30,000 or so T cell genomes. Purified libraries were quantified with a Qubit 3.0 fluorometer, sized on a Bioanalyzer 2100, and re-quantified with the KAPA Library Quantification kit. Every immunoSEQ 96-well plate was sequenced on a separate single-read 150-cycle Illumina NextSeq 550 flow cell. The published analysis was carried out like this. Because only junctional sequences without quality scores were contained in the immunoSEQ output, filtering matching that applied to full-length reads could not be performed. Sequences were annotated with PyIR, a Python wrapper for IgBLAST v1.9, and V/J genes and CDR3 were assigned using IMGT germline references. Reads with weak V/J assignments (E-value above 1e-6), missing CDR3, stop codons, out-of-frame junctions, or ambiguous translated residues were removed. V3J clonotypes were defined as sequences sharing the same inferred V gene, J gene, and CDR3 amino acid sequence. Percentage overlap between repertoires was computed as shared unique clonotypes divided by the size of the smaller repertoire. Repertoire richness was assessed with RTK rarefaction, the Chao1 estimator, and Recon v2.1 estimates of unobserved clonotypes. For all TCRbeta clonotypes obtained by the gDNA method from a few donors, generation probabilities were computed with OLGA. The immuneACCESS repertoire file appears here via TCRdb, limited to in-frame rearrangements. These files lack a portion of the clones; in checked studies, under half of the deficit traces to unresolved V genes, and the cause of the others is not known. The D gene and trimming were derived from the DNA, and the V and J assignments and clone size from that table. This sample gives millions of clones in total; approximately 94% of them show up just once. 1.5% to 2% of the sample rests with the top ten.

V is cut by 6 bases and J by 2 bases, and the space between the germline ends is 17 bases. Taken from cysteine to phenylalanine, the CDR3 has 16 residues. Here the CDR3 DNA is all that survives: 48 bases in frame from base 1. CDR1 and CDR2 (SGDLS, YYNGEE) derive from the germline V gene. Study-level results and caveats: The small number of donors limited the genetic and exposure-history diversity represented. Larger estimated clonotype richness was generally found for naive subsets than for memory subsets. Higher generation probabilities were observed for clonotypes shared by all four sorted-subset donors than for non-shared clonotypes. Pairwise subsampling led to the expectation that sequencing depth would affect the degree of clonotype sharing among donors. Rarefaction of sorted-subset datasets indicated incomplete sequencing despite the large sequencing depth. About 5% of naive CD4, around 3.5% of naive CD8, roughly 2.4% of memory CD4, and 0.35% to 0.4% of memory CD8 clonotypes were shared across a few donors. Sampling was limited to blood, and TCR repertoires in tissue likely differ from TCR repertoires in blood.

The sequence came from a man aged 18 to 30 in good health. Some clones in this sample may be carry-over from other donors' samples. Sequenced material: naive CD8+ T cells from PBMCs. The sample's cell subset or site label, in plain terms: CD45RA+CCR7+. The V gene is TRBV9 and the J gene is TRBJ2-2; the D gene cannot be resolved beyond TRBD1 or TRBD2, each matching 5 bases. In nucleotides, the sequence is TGTGCCAGCACCCCGCGGGTGGGGCTAAACACCGGGGAGCTGTTTTTT. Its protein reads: CASTPRVGLNTGELFF.